These 18 T cell receptor beta chains originate from one sample sequenced in a study of blood T cell repertoires in COVID-19. Repertoires were generated with immunoSEQ multiplex PCR, while TCRdb's copy carries only in-frame clones and drops some. This sample has about 170,000 clones, with approximately 80% found just once. Sequenced input: peripheral blood. The receptors shown here come from a woman in her sixties with acute or convalescent COVID-19.

J is TRBJ2-4 and V is TRBV30, with D possibly being TRBD1 (5 bases). V dropped 0 bases and J dropped 4 bases, with 7 bases sitting between them. The CDR3 has 13 residues. CDR1 and CDR2 from the germline V gene are GTSNPN and SVGIG (reference sequence). The CDR3 loop reads CAWSVQGKNIQYF. In nucleotides, the CDR3 is TGTGCCTGGAGTGTTCAGGGAAAAAACATTCAGTACTTC.

The chain's CDR3 is CATSRGDRGPGPQHF. The CDR3 bases are TGTGCCACCAGCAGAGGGGACAGGGGGCCGGGGCCCCAGCATTTT. The rearrangement uses TRBV15 and TRBJ1-5; 12 nucleotides agree with TRBD1. This CDR3 has 15 amino acids. Looked up from germline, CDR1 is LNHNV and CDR2 is YYDKDF (reference sequence). V was clipped by 1 base and J by 9 bases; unmatched bases: 4.

This clone was seen more than once but under ten times. The chain carries TRBV2 and TRBJ1-5; D not certain. The CDR3 spans 16 residues. CDR1 and CDR2 (germline): SNHLY, FYNNEI. Between the trimmed V and J ends, which lost 7 bases and 3 bases, there was a span of 19 bases. For the CDR3, the DNA is TGTGCCAGCAACTGGCGGGGTCTCAGTAACAATCAGCCCCAGCATTTT. It yields the protein CASNWRGLSNNQPQHF.

This sequence joins TRBV19 and TRBJ2-5; no clear D. In germline, CDR1 is LNHDA, CDR2 SQIVND (reference sequence). This CDR3 has 13 residues. Deletions cut 5 bases from V and 4 bases from J, with 11 bases between. The CDR3 region is CASSATSGETQYF. The CDR3 DNA sequence: TGTGCCAGTAGTGCCACCTCGGGAGAGACCCAGTACTTC.

The V gene is TRBV7-2, the J gene TRBJ1-2, with 9 bases lining up with TRBD1. V gave up 4 bases and J gave up 7 bases; unmatched junction bases: 10. This CDR3 contains 15 residues. Per the germline V gene, CDR1 is SGHTA and CDR2 is FQGNSA. The CDR3 region has the DNA TGTGCCAGCAGCTCCCGGGGACAGGGTAGAGGTGGCTACACCTTC. It encodes CASSSRGQGRGGYTF.

This chain uses TRBV13 with TRBJ2-1; 12 bases are a match to TRBD2. V shed 4 bases, J shed 10 bases, and the junction held 5 bases outside the gene matches. Germline CDR1 is PRHDT and CDR2 is FYEKMQ (reference sequence). The CDR3 contains 14 residues. The CDR3 region is CASSSSGGAREQFF. In DNA form, the CDR3 reads TGTGCCAGCAGCTCTAGCGGGGGGGCAAGGGAGCAGTTCTTC.

V is TRBV4-1 and J is TRBJ1-1; D gene unclear. The CDR3 length is 15 residues. V was clipped by 0 bases and J by 2 bases, with 10 bases between them. The germline gives CDR1 MGHRA, CDR2 YSYEKL. The chain's CDR3 is CASSQESTLNTEAFF. The CDR3, as DNA: TGCGCCAGCAGCCAAGAGTCTACCCTAAACACTGAAGCTTTCTTT.

This chain links TRBV7-3 with TRBJ2-7, with TRBD1 identical over 7 bases. CDR1 is SGHTA and CDR2 is FQGTGA in the germline V gene. There are 15 residues in the CDR3. Trimming took 5 bases from V and 0 from J; bases not matched to a gene: 7. CDR3 nucleotides: TGTGCCAGCAGCCCCCGGGCAGGGGGCTCCTACGAGCAGTACTTC. Its translation: CASSPRAGGSYEQYF. Full variable domain (rest looked up from reference TRBV7-3 and TRBJ2-7): GAGVSQTPSNKVTEKGKYVELRCDPISGHTALYWYRQSLGQGPEFLIYFQGTGAADDSGLPNDRFFAVRPEGSVSTLKIQRTERGDSAVYLCASSPRAGGSYEQYFGPGTRLTVT.

The chain recombines TRBV2 with TRBJ1-2; weak D call: TRBD1 (6 bases). Trimming removed 5 bases from V and 4 bases from J, with 14 bases in between. This CDR3 comprises 14 residues. Germline V lookup: CDR1 SNHLY, CDR2 FYNNEI. The CDR3 region has the DNA TGTGCCAGCAGTCTTGGGGACATTCCCTATGGCTACACCTTC. Amino acids: CASSLGDIPYGYTF.

The chain recombines TRBV7-2 with TRBJ1-5, with D maybe TRBD1 (5 bases). V was cut by 4 bases and J by 5 bases, with 12 bases left in between. This CDR3 contains 14 residues. Per the germline V gene, CDR1 is SGHTA and CDR2 is FQGNSA. CDR3 region: CASSWRGGYQPQHF. The CDR3 DNA follows: TGTGCCAGCAGCTGGCGCGGGGGATATCAGCCCCAGCATTTT.

J is TRBJ2-7 and V is TRBV28; TRBD1 aligns across 12 bases. V shed 8 bases and J 6 bases; nucleotides not matched to a gene: 5. This CDR3 has 13 amino acids. Germline V lookup: CDR1 MDHEN, CDR2 SYDVKM. The CDR3 loop is CASLGQGAGEQYF. CDR3 DNA: TGTGCCAGCCTGGGACAGGGGGCAGGCGAGCAGTACTTC.

V and J are TRBV6-5 and TRBJ1-2, with D unclear. Trimming stripped 8 bases from V and 1 base from J, with 14 bases between. Germline assignment: CDR1 MNHEY and CDR2 SVGAGI. The CDR3 covers 14 residues. Here the CDR3 DNA reads TGTGCCAGCCGCGTGAGGGTGGATAACTATGGCTACACCTTC. Amino acids: CASRVRVDNYGYTF.

The chain uses TRBV28 and TRBJ1-3, with D tentatively TRBD1 (6 bases). Looked up from germline, CDR1 is MDHEN and CDR2 is SYDVKM. The CDR3 contains 15 residues. V was clipped by 5 bases and J by 1 base, with 12 bases between them. The CDR3 region has the DNA TGTGCCAGCAGTAATGCAGGGGCATCTGGAAACACCATATATTTT. Amino acids: CASSNAGASGNTIYF.

CDR3 bases: TGCAGCGTTGAAGGGGGCCCGGGTTTGAACACTGAAGCTTTCTTT. Amino acids: CSVEGGPGLNTEAFF. This sequence joins TRBV29-1 and TRBJ1-1; D might be TRBD1 (5 bases). The CDR3 is 15 amino acids. The V and J ends lost 1 base and 0 bases respectively, with 12 bases between them. Per the germline V gene, CDR1 is SQVTM and CDR2 is ANQGSEA.

This chain uses TRBV6-5 with TRBJ1-2, with D unresolved. Trimming left V 6 bases short and J 6 bases short, with 14 bases between. The CDR3 spans 13 residues. Germline V gene sequence: CDR1 MNHEY, CDR2 SVGAGI. CDR3 DNA: TGTGCCAGCAGACGAGACACCCAAGATGGCTACACCTTC. This gives the protein CASRRDTQDGYTF.

V gene TRBV6-1 combines with J gene TRBJ2-2; TRBD2 aligns across 7 bases. This CDR3 has 16 residues. CDR1 is MNHNS and CDR2 is SASEGT in the germline V gene. Trimming cost V 2 bases and J 7 bases; bases outside gene matches: 10. CDR3 bases: TGTGCCAGCAGTGAAAAGGGCCTAGCGGTGGGCGGGGAGCTGTTTTTT. Protein: CASSEKGLAVGGELFF.

Comments on this clone: This sample includes further DNA sequences coding for the same CDR3. The chain employs TRBV28 and TRBJ2-3, with 10 bases fitting TRBD1. V gave up 6 bases and J gave up 6 bases; unmatched junction bases: 9. The length of the CDR3 is 15 residues. Looked up from germline, CDR1 is MDHEN and CDR2 is SYDVKM. CDR3: CASSPPGQGGDTQYF. The DNA for the CDR3 is TGTGCCAGCAGCCCTCCCGGACAGGGGGGGGATACGCAGTATTTT. Supplemented by reference TRBV28 and TRBJ2-3, the full variable domain reads DVKVTQSSRYLVKRTGEKVFLECVQDMDHENMFWYRQDPGLGLRLIYFSYDVKMKEKGDIPEGYSVSREKKERFSLILESASTNQTSMYLCASSPPGQGGDTQYFGPGTRLTVL.

The chain recombines TRBV5-6 with TRBJ1-1; 7 bases are shared with TRBD1. Looked up from germline, CDR1 is SGHDT and CDR2 is YYEEEE. V lost 5 bases to trimming and J lost 4 bases; unmatched junction nucleotides: 8. CDR3 size: 14 residues. CDR3 coding DNA: TGTGCCAGCAGTTATGACAGGGCGGCCACTGAAGCTTTCTTT. This encodes CASSYDRAATEAFF.